This T cell receptor (beta chain) was captured in a study of Ad26.COV2.S vaccination and SARS-CoV-2 variants. At the level of the study: As a participant in COV1001, the donor was in the Ad26.COV2.S trial arm. Administration of Ad26.COV2.S was intramuscular, either once or twice 56 days apart.

Looked up from germline, CDR1 is SGHVS and CDR2 is FQNEAQ. Trimming cost V 1 base and J 4 bases, with 10 bases left between them. The CDR3 has 14 residues. Clones were read by immunoSEQ multiplex PCR, and TCRdb kept only the in-frame ones, dropping some. The sample contains 300,000 to 400,000 clones, around nine tenths of which appear only once. Notes on the study in general: Considerable breadth of spike-specific CD8+ and CD4+ T cell responses has reportedly been documented following vaccination. Participants given vaccine showed non-spike TCR breadth similar to that of placebo recipients.

This sample's treatment: roughly 19 received Ad26.COV2.S at low or high dose, single or two shots; a few received placebo; per-sample allocation not given. Sampling occurred on day 63 after the first vaccine or placebo injection. With respect to this clone: Its antigen is not known.

This clonotype originated in a person aged 18-65 years who received the Ad26.COV2.S COVID-19 vaccine or a placebo. Here the sequenced sample was peripheral blood, taken in a trial of Ad26.COV2.S vaccine versus placebo. The V and J genes are TRBV7-8 and TRBJ1-2; D might be TRBD1 (5 bases). The CDR3 region is CASSLGGGGYGYTF. DNA of the CDR3: TGTGCCAGCAGCTTAGGTGGGGGAGGCTATGGCTACACCTTC. The whole variable domain, filled in from reference TRBV7-8 and TRBJ1-2, reads GAGVSQSPRYKVAKRGQDVALRCDPISGHVSLFWYQQALGQGPEFLTYFQNEAQLDKSGLPSDRFFAERPEGSVSTLKIQRTQQEDSAVYLCASSLGGGGYGYTFGSGTRLTVV.